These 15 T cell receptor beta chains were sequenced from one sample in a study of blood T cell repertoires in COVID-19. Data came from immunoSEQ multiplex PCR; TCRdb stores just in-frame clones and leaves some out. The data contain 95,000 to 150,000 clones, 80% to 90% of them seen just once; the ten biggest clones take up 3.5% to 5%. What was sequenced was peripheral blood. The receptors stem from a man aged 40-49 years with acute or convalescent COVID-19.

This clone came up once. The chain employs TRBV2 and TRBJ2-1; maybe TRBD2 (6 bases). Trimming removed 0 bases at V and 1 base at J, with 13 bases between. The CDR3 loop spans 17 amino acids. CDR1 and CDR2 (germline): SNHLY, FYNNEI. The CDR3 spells CASSEAFAGGSYNEQFF. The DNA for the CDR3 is TGTGCCAGCAGTGAAGCGTTTGCCGGGGGTTCCTACAATGAGCAGTTCTTC.

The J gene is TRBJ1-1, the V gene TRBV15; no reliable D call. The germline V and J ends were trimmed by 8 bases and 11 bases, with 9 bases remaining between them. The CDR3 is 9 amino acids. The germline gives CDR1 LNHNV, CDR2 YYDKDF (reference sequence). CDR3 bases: TGTGCCACCCCGGGATCGGCTTTCTTT. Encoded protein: CATPGSAFF. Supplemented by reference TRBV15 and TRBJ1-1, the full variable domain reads DAMVIQNPRYQVTQFGKPVTLSCSQTLNHNVMYWYQQKSSQAPKLLFHYYDKDFNNEADTPDNFQSRRPNTSFCFLDIRSPGLGDTAMYLCATPGSAFFGQGTRLTVV.

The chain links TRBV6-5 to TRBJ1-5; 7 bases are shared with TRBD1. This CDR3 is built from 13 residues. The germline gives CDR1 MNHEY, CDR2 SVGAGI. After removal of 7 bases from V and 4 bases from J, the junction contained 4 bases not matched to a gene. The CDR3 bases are TGTGCCAGCATTTTACAGGGGAATCAGCCCCAGCATTTT. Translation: CASILQGNQPQHF.

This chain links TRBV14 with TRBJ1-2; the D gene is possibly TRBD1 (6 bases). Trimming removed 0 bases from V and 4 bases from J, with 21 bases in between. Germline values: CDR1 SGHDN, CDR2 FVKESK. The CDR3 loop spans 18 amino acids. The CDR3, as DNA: TGTGCCAGCAGCCAAGAAGGACAGAGATCCATAACTCCCTATGGCTACACCTTC. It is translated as CASSQEGQRSITPYGYTF.

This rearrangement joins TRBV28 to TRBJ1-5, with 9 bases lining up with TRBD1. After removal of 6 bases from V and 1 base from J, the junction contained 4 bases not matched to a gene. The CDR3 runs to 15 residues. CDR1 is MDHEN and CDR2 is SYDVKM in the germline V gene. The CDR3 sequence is CASRKGQGSNQPQHF. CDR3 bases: TGTGCCAGCAGAAAGGGACAGGGAAGCAATCAGCCCCAGCATTTT.

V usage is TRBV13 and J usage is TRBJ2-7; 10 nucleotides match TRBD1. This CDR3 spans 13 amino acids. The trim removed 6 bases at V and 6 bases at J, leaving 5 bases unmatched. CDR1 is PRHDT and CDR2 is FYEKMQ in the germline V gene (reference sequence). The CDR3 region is CASRRQGAGEQYF. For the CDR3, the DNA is TGTGCCAGCAGGCGACAGGGGGCAGGCGAGCAGTACTTC.

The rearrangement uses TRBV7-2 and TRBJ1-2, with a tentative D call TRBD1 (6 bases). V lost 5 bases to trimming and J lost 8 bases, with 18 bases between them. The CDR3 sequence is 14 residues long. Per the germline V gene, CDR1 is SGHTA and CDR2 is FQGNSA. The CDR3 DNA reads TGTGCCAGCAGCACGAGCGGGGGCGCAGTAGGCTACACCTTC. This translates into CASSTSGGAVGYTF.

The CDR3 loop is CASSVAKDIFNTEAFF. As DNA, the CDR3 is TGTGCCAGCAGCGTAGCTAAGGACATATTTAACACTGAAGCTTTCTTT. The chain links TRBV9 to TRBJ1-1; maybe TRBD1 (5 bases). CDR1 is SGDLS and CDR2 is YYNGEE in the germline V gene. Between the trimmed V and J ends, which lost 0 bases and 2 bases, there was a span of 14 bases. CDR3 length: 16 amino acids. Full variable domain (remainder filled in from reference TRBV9 and TRBJ1-1): DSGVTQTPKHLITATGQRVTLRCSPRSGDLSVYWYQQSLDQGLQFLIQYYNGEERAKGNILERFSAQQFPDLHSELNLSSLELGDSALYFCASSVAKDIFNTEAFFGQGTRLTVV.

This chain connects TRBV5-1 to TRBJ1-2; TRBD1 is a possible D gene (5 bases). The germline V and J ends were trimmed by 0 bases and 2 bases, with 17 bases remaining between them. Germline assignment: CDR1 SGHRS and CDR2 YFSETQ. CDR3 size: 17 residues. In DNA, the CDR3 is TGCGCCAGCAGCTTGGCACCTCCCAGGGCCTCCAACTATGGCTACACCTTC. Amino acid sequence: CASSLAPPRASNYGYTF.

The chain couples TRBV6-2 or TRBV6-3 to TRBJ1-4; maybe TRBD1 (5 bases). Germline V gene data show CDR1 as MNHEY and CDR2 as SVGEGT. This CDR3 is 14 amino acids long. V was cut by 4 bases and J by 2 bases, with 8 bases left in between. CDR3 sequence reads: CASSWGPTNEKLFF. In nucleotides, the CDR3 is TGTGCCAGCAGTTGGGGCCCCACTAATGAAAAACTGTTTTTT.

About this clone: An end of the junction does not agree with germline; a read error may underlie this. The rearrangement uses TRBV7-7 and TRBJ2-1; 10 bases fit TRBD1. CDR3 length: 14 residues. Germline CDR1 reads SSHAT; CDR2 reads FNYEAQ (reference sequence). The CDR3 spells CASSLGQGVVEQFF. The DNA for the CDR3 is TGTGCTAGCAGCTTAGGACAGGGGGTTGTTGAGCAGTTCTTC.

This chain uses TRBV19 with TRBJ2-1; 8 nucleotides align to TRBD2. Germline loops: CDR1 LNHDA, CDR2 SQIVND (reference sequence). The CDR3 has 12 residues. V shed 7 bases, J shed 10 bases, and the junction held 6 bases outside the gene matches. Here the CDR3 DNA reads TGTGCCAGTACCGGACTAGCTTCCGAGCAGTTCTTC. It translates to CASTGLASEQFF.

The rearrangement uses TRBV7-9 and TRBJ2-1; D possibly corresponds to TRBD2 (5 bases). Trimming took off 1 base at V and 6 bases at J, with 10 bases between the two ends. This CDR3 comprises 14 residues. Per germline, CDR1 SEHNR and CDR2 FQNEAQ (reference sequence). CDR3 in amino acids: CASSLGGLANEQFF. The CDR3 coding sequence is TGTGCCAGCAGCTTAGGCGGGCTAGCCAATGAGCAGTTCTTC.

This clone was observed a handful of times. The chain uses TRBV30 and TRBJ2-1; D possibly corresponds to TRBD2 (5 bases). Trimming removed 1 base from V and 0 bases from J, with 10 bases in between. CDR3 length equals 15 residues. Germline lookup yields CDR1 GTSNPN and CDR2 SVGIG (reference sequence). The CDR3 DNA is TGTGCCTGGAGTGATTTAGCGACCTCCTACAATGAGCAGTTCTTC. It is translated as CAWSDLATSYNEQFF.

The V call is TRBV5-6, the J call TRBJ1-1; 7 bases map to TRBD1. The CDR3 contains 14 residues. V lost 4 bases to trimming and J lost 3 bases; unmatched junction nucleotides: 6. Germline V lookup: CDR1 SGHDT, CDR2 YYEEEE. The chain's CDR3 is CASSLSGTDTEAFF. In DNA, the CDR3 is TGTGCCAGCAGCCTTTCCGGGACAGACACTGAAGCTTTCTTT.